The clone carrying this T cell receptor beta chain showed up just a few times. The sample originates from a study of blood T cells in healthy people across ages. Together with a sample-barcoded 5' primer, a J-beta primer mix was included in a second PCR lasting about 6 to 11 cycles. TCRdb re-derived calls from the 5' RACE reads in MiXCR, one entry per CDR3 protein. The data hold nearly 800,000 distinct CDR3 sequences, with 20% to 25% observed a single time. These records were also assigned to another study, of T cells of mothers and their children.

The clonotype was recovered from a boy aged 10-17 years in good health. The sequenced sample was blood.

The CDR3 DNA reads TGTGCCAGCAGCAAAGATCGCTCGAGCGGCTCCGGAGAAGAGACCCAGTACTTC. It is translated as CASSKDRSSGSGEETQYF. This chain joins TRBV21-1 and TRBJ2-5; the table's D call, TRBD2, has no DNA check behind it. TRBV21-1 is reported as a pseudogene. CDR3 length equals 18 residues.